The 18 T cell receptor beta chains below come from one sample, sequenced in a study of blood T cell repertoires in COVID-19. Generated by immunoSEQ multiplex PCR, the TCRdb table keeps only in-frame clones and is missing some. This table has a few hundred thousand clones, roughly 88% appearing once. Sequencing used PBMCs or T cells enriched from blood (not recorded which). The source of these receptors is a woman in her 40s who had recovered from COVID-19.

Written as DNA, the CDR3 is TGTGCCACCAGCACTAATCGGGACAGTACATATGGCTACACCTTC. As protein: CATSTNRDSTYGYTF. The chain links TRBV15 to TRBJ1-2; TRBD1 matches at 7 bases. Trimming at V came to 4 bases and at J to 5 bases, leaving 10 bases not matched to a gene. CDR1 is LNHNV, CDR2 YYDKDF, per germline (reference sequence). CDR3 length equals 15 residues.

This chain uses TRBV5-1 with TRBJ2-5; TRBD1 matches at 8 bases. CDR1 and CDR2 (germline): SGHRS, YFSETQ. Trimming cost V 4 bases and J 7 bases; bases outside gene matches: 9. CDR3 length: 14 residues. This chain's CDR3 is CASSPADRGRTQYF. The CDR3 nucleotides read TGCGCCAGCAGCCCAGCAGACAGGGGTAGGACCCAGTACTTC.

The J gene is TRBJ1-4, the V gene TRBV14; D not certain. The V end lost 4 bases, the J end lost 4 bases, and 13 bases lay between the germline ends. Germline-derived CDR1 and CDR2 are SGHDN and FVKESK. The CDR3 runs 15 residues. CDR3 sequence (DNA): TGTGCCAGCAGCCCAGGACTGGACGATAATGAAAAACTGTTTTTT. It yields the protein CASSPGLDDNEKLFF.

The V gene is TRBV5-4, the J gene TRBJ2-1; a possible D gene is TRBD2 (6 bases). From germline, CDR1 is SGHNT and CDR2 YYREEE (reference sequence). This CDR3 comprises 14 residues. With 2 bases removed from V and 7 bases from J, the gap between germline ends came to 13 bases. The CDR3 DNA reads as TGTGCCAGCAGCTTTCCAGTAGCGGATAATGAGCAGTTCTTC. Translating gives CASSFPVADNEQFF. Combining the CDR3 with reference TRBV5-4 and TRBJ2-1 gives the whole variable domain ETGVTQSPTHLIKTRGQQVTLRCSSQSGHNTVSWYQQALGQGPQFIFQYYREEENGRGNFPPRFSGLQFPNYSSELNVNALELDDSALYLCASSFPVADNEQFFGPGTRLTVL.

The chain is built from TRBV7-8 and TRBJ2-3; TRBD2 aligns across 11 bases. There are 14 residues in the CDR3. The germline V gene has CDR1 SGHVS and CDR2 FQNEAQ. The J segment lost 4 bases and the V segment lost 4 bases, leaving 1 base of the junction unmatched. This CDR3 reads CASSWTSGPDTQYF. DNA for the CDR3: TGTGCCAGCAGCTGGACTAGCGGGCCAGATACGCAGTATTTT.

The V call is TRBV11-2, the J call TRBJ1-1; the match to TRBD1 covers 8 bases. CDR3 length: 14 residues. Germline CDR1 reads SGHAT; CDR2 reads FQNNGV. J gave up 5 bases and V 0 bases, and 2 bases lay outside the gene matches. The CDR3 region is CASSLDRGPTEAFF. The CDR3 DNA is TGTGCCAGCAGCTTAGACAGGGGGCCTACTGAAGCTTTCTTT.

The rearrangement joins TRBV9 to TRBJ1-3, with 7 bases aligning to TRBD1. Germline lookup yields CDR1 SGDLS and CDR2 YYNGEE. Trimming cost V 2 bases and J 0 bases; bases outside gene matches: 8. The CDR3 is 17 residues long. The CDR3 spells CASSVDTGASSGNTIYF. The CDR3 DNA sequence: TGTGCCAGCAGCGTTGACACAGGGGCCAGCTCTGGAAACACCATATATTTT.

The genes are TRBV19 and TRBJ1-3; D gene uncertain. The CDR3 loop spans 14 amino acids. Trimming removed 2 bases from V and 0 bases from J, with 5 bases in between. The V gene's germline CDR1 is LNHDA and CDR2 SQIVND (reference sequence). The CDR3 is CASSIQLSGNTIYF. The CDR3 DNA follows: TGTGCCAGTAGTATACAACTCTCTGGAAACACCATATATTTT.

The chain employs TRBV10-3 and TRBJ2-7; 13 bases agree with TRBD2. Germline-derived CDR1 and CDR2 are ENHRY and SYGVKD. The CDR3 consists of 15 residues. The V segment lost 3 bases and the J segment 6 bases; nucleotides outside the gene matches: 5. The CDR3 DNA sequence: TGTGCCATCAGTGACTGGACTAGCGGGAGCCCCGAGCAGTACTTC. Its protein product is CAISDWTSGSPEQYF.

The rearrangement uses TRBV7-2 and TRBJ2-2; TRBD2 aligns across 8 bases. Per germline, CDR1 SGHTA and CDR2 FQGNSA. The CDR3 spans 17 residues. The ends lost 1 base at V and 1 base at J; junction bases unmatched: 5. The CDR3 here is CASSLEPTSGNTGELFF. The CDR3 nucleotides are TGTGCCAGCAGCTTAGAACCAACTAGCGGGAACACCGGGGAGCTGTTTTTT.

This clone has a single count. V and J are TRBV12-5 and TRBJ2-3, with TRBD2 as a possible D gene (6 bases). The length of the CDR3 is 15 residues. The germline V gene encodes CDR1 LGHNT and CDR2 FRNRAP. V shed 4 bases and J shed 1 base, with 12 bases lying between them. CDR3 bases: TGTGCTAGTGGTTGGTGGGCTAGCGGCACAGATACGCAGTATTTT. This sequence encodes CASGWWASGTDTQYF.

V is TRBV24-1 and J is TRBJ2-3, with TRBD1 matching 11 bases. Trimming at V came to 0 bases and at J to 4 bases, leaving 2 bases not matched to a gene. The CDR3 runs to 16 residues. The germline V gene has CDR1 KGHDR and CDR2 SFDVKD. CDR3 region: CATSDLPGQGADTQYF. CDR3 in DNA: TGTGCCACCAGTGATTTGCCGGGACAGGGGGCAGATACGCAGTATTTT.

The gene calls are TRBV10-3 and TRBJ2-1; D unclear. The CDR3 length is 12 residues. Germline lookup yields CDR1 ENHRY and CDR2 SYGVKD. Trimming cost V 6 bases and J 7 bases, with 10 bases left between them. The CDR3 nucleotides read TGTGCCATCAGCGCTACTCTTAATGAGCAGTTCTTC. This codes for CAISATLNEQFF.

This chain connects TRBV7-2 to TRBJ1-2, with D unresolved. V was pared by 3 bases and J by 7 bases, with 12 bases between. This CDR3 region has 13 residues. CDR1 is SGHTA, CDR2 FQGNSA, per germline. This CDR3 reads CASSFGGGSGYTF. The CDR3, as DNA: TGTGCCAGCAGCTTCGGAGGAGGAAGTGGCTACACCTTC.

The V and J genes are TRBV19 and TRBJ1-2; 10 nucleotides agree with TRBD1. Germline CDR1 LNHDA, CDR2 SQIVND (reference sequence). After removal of 4 bases from V and 4 bases from J, the junction contained 6 bases not matched to a gene. This CDR3 is 15 amino acids long. CDR3 bases: TGTGCCAGTAGTACGGGACAGGGGAGTATCTATGGCTACACCTTC. Translation: CASSTGQGSIYGYTF.

The chain combines TRBV12-3 or TRBV12-4 with TRBJ2-5; no clear D. V was pared by 3 bases and J by 7 bases, with 12 bases between. CDR3 length: 13 residues. The CDR3 here is CASSLNTPGTQYF. In DNA form, the CDR3 reads TGTGCCAGCAGTTTGAATACCCCAGGGACCCAGTACTTC.

J is TRBJ2-3 and V is TRBV5-4, with TRBD2 matching over 8 bases. Germline CDR1 reads SGHNT; CDR2 reads YYREEE (reference sequence). V shed 2 bases and J 1 base; nucleotides not matched to a gene: 3. This CDR3 has 15 amino acids. CDR3 sequence: CASSFPTSGTDTQYF. The CDR3 nucleotides read TGTGCCAGCAGCTTTCCGACTAGCGGCACAGATACGCAGTATTTT.

As to this clone: Other DNA sequences of this sample code for an identical CDR3. J is TRBJ1-5 and V is TRBV2; D unclear. This CDR3 comprises 14 residues. V dropped 1 base and J dropped 2 bases, with 6 bases sitting between them. Germline values: CDR1 SNHLY, CDR2 FYNNEI. CDR3 amino acids: CASSEGQGNQPQHF. As DNA, the CDR3 is TGTGCCAGCAGTGAAGGGCAGGGCAATCAGCCCCAGCATTTT.